A single sample gave rise to the 30 T cell receptor beta chains below, sequenced in a study of blood T cell repertoires in COVID-19. TCRdb's copy holds only in-frame clones and misses some; the assay was immunoSEQ multiplex PCR. The sample holds 45,000 to 55,000 clones, about 92% seen once. The sample taken for sequencing was peripheral blood. The receptors shown here come from a woman of 80 years or more with acute or convalescent COVID-19.

V and J are TRBV6-6 and TRBJ1-4, with D hard to call. Trimming shortened V by 5 bases and J by 9 bases, and 19 bases separated the two germline ends. The V gene's germline CDR1 is MNHNY and CDR2 SVGAGI (reference sequence). The CDR3 covers 15 residues. The CDR3 nucleotides read TGTGCCAGCAGTGCCAGCGAGGGAGGGCGGAAAAAACTGTTTTTT. This gives the protein CASSASEGGRKKLFF.

The chain has TRBV4-2 and TRBJ1-1, with D hard to call. With 1 base removed from V and 3 bases from J, the gap between germline ends came to 12 bases. This CDR3 is 15 amino acids long. Germline V gene lookup returns CDR1 LGHNA and CDR2 YNFKEQ. CDR3 sequence (DNA): TGTGCCAGCAGCCAAGTGCGGGCTGTTTACACTGAAGCTTTCTTT. Its translation: CASSQVRAVYTEAFF.

As concerns this clone: The same CDR3 can be traced to other DNA sequences in this sample. J is TRBJ2-7 and V is TRBV30; D possibly corresponds to TRBD2 (5 bases). Germline V gene lookup returns CDR1 GTSNPN and CDR2 SVGIG (reference sequence). The germline V and J ends were trimmed by 2 bases and 3 bases, with 8 bases remaining between them. CDR3 size: 12 residues. The CDR3 bases are TGTGCCTGGAGTCCACGGGACTACGAGCAGTACTTC. Translated: CAWSPRDYEQYF. Using reference TRBV30 and TRBJ2-7 for the parts outside the CDR3, the full variable domain is SQTIHQWPATLVQPVGSPLSLECTVEGTSNPNLYWYRQAAGRGLQLLFYSVGIGQISSEVPQNLSASRPQDRQFILSSKKLLLSDSGFYLCAWSPRDYEQYFGPGTRLTVT.

This sequence joins TRBV29-1 and TRBJ2-4, with D possibly matching TRBD1 (6 bases). This CDR3 contains 12 residues. V lost 3 bases to trimming and J lost 11 bases, with 14 bases between them. CDR1 SQVTM and CDR2 ANQGSEA come from the germline V gene. The CDR3 DNA reads as TGCAGCGTTGACTCCCAAAGGGGGTTTCAGTACTTC. As protein: CSVDSQRGFQYF. Full variable domain (rest looked up from reference TRBV29-1 and TRBJ2-4): SAVISQKPSRDICQRGTSLTIQCQVDSQVTMMFWYRQQPGQSLTLIATANQGSEATYESGFVIDKFPISRPNLTFSTLTVSNMSPEDSSIYLCSVDSQRGFQYFGAGTRLSVL.

This clone was detected once. This sequence joins TRBV19 and TRBJ2-1, with D possibly being TRBD1 (5 bases). Trimming took 0 bases from V and 1 from J, leaving 13 bases between them. The CDR3 is 17 amino acids. From germline, CDR1 is LNHDA and CDR2 SQIVND (reference sequence). CDR3 nucleotide sequence: TGTGCCAGTAGTATAGATCTACCAGGGCGGTCCTACAATGAGCAGTTCTTC. It specifies CASSIDLPGRSYNEQFF.

The genes are TRBV3-1 (or the pseudogene TRBV3-2) and TRBJ1-1; 9 bases align to TRBD1. Germline CDR1 reads LGHDT; CDR2 reads YNNKEL (reference sequence). The CDR3 has 13 residues. V lost 4 bases and J lost 7; bases outside the gene matches: 4. The CDR3 loop is CASSRTGGIEAFF. The DNA for the CDR3 is TGTGCCAGCAGCCGTACAGGGGGCATTGAAGCTTTCTTT.

V usage is TRBV5-1 and J usage is TRBJ2-5; 10 bases fit TRBD2. Germline V lookup: CDR1 SGHRS, CDR2 YFSETQ. The CDR3 sequence is 16 residues long. V shed 3 bases and J 5 bases; nucleotides not matched to a gene: 10. The CDR3 DNA follows: TGCGCCAGCAGCTCTTCCCAGCGGGGGGGCAGCGAGACCCAGTACTTC. Its protein product is CASSSSQRGGSETQYF.

J is TRBJ2-3 and V is TRBV5-1; D is uncertain. Trimming shortened V by 0 bases and J by 2 bases, and 7 bases separated the two germline ends. The CDR3 length is 14 residues. Per germline, CDR1 SGHRS and CDR2 YFSETQ. The CDR3 region is CASSLGANTDTQYF. The CDR3 DNA reads as TGCGCCAGCAGCTTGGGCGCAAACACAGATACGCAGTATTTT.

The V gene is TRBV28, the J gene TRBJ1-6; a possible D gene is TRBD1 (5 bases). From germline, CDR1 is MDHEN and CDR2 SYDVKM. V was clipped by 5 bases and J by 10 bases, with 15 bases between them. This CDR3 contains 14 residues. This CDR3 is CASSPWGGGSPLHF. As DNA, the CDR3 is TGTGCCAGCAGTCCCTGGGGGGGAGGGTCACCCCTCCACTTT.

The V and J genes are TRBV21-1 and TRBJ1-6. TRBV21-1 counts as a pseudogene. This CDR3 comprises 18 residues. The CDR3 loop reads CASSRLAGESSYNSPLHF. As DNA, the CDR3 is TGTGCCAGCAGCCGATTGGCGGGGGAGAGCTCCTATAATTCACCCCTCCACTTT.

V gene TRBV19 combines with J gene TRBJ2-3, with 7 positions matching TRBD1. Losses at the gene ends were 6 bases for V and 3 bases for J; bases not matched to a gene: 9. The germline CDR1 and CDR2 sequences are LNHDA and SQIVND (reference sequence). The CDR3 has 15 amino acids. The CDR3 bases are TGTGCCAGTAGGGCGACAGGGCTGGTGACAGATACGCAGTATTTT. Its protein is CASRATGLVTDTQYF.

CDR3: CASSLTGTGPNTEAFF. CDR3 DNA sequence: TGTGCCAGCAGCCTTACCGGGACAGGGCCAAACACTGAAGCTTTCTTT. The rearrangement uses TRBV11-2 and TRBJ1-1; TRBD1 matches 9 bases. The germline gives CDR1 SGHAT, CDR2 FQNNGV. The CDR3 covers 16 residues. V shed 5 bases, J shed 2 bases, and the junction held 9 bases outside the gene matches.

The chain links TRBV5-5 to TRBJ1-5, with a weak D call TRBD1 (6 bases). V was shortened by 9 bases and J by 3 bases, with 13 bases between the two germline ends. Germline lookup yields CDR1 SGHKS and CDR2 YYEKEE (reference sequence). This CDR3 contains 13 residues. In DNA, the CDR3 is TGTGCCACAGGACAGTCAATCAATCAGCCCCAGCATTTT. Protein: CATGQSINQPQHF.

V usage is TRBV29-1 and J usage is TRBJ2-5; no definite D call. Per germline, CDR1 SQVTM and CDR2 ANQGSEA. The CDR3 is made up of 12 amino acids. Trimming removed 4 bases at V and 1 base at J, with 7 bases between. For the CDR3, the DNA is TGCAGCGTTGTACCCAGCCAAGAGACCCAGTACTTC. It is translated as CSVVPSQETQYF.

V is TRBV10-2 and J is TRBJ2-1; the D gene is possibly TRBD1 (6 bases). The V gene's germline CDR1 is WSHSY and CDR2 SAAADI. The CDR3 loop spans 15 amino acids. Deletions cut 10 bases from V and 0 bases from J, with 16 bases between. CDR3 sequence reads: CATEPGGLSYNEQFF. The CDR3 region has the DNA TGCGCCACCGAGCCTGGGGGCCTCTCCTACAATGAGCAGTTCTTC.

The chain uses TRBV28 and TRBJ1-2; 10 bases line up with TRBD1. Trimming cost V 6 bases and J 4 bases; bases outside gene matches: 5. This CDR3 has 14 amino acids. Germline V gene lookup returns CDR1 MDHEN and CDR2 SYDVKM. CDR3 nucleotide sequence: TGTGCCAGCAGCCGACAGGGGGCAGGCTATGGCTACACCTTC. It specifies CASSRQGAGYGYTF.

This sequence joins TRBV30 and TRBJ2-5; 11 positions agree with TRBD2. Germline CDR1 is GTSNPN and CDR2 is SVGIG (reference sequence). Unmatched junction bases numbered 5, after V lost 4 bases and J lost 4 bases. The CDR3 is 14 amino acids. The CDR3 coding sequence is TGTGCCTGGACCATTAGCGGGAGGGGAGAGACCCAGTACTTC. This sequence encodes CAWTISGRGETQYF.

The J gene is TRBJ2-2, the V gene TRBV11-2; D gene ambiguous. V dropped 2 bases and J dropped 1 base, with 5 bases sitting between them. Germline V gene sequence: CDR1 SGHAT, CDR2 FQNNGV. The CDR3 runs to 14 residues. This CDR3 is CASSLSRNTGELFF. CDR3 bases: TGTGCCAGCAGCTTATCCAGGAACACCGGGGAGCTGTTTTTT.

The gene calls are TRBV5-1 and TRBJ2-1, with TRBD1 identical over 9 bases. Germline V CDR1 and CDR2: SGHRS, YFSETQ. Losses at the gene ends were 3 bases for V and 5 bases for J; bases not matched to a gene: 9. CDR3 length: 16 amino acids. The CDR3 protein is CASSWTPGQGNNEQFF. In DNA form, the CDR3 reads TGCGCCAGCAGCTGGACACCGGGACAGGGCAACAATGAGCAGTTCTTC.

V and J are TRBV23-1 and TRBJ2-2; the match to TRBD2 covers 12 bases. TRBV23-1 is filed as an ORF, its function uncertain. Germline trimming cut 3 bases from V and 7 bases from J; bases unmatched to any gene: 21. The CDR3 is made up of 21 amino acids. The CDR3 here is CASSQTSFGLAGRTRSGELFF. The CDR3 DNA sequence: TGCGCCAGCAGTCAGACCAGCTTCGGACTAGCGGGGCGAACGAGGAGCGGGGAGCTGTTTTTT.

V gene TRBV5-6 combines with J gene TRBJ1-1; the match to TRBD1 covers 7 bases. Germline V gene sequence: CDR1 SGHDT, CDR2 YYEEEE. CDR3 length equals 16 residues. V was clipped by 4 bases and J by 1 base; unmatched bases: 10. In DNA form, the CDR3 reads TGTGCCAGCAGCGCCTCGGGACAGCCTTCGAACACTGAAGCTTTCTTT. Amino acids: CASSASGQPSNTEAFF.

V gene TRBV6-5 combines with J gene TRBJ1-3; 8 bases match TRBD1. The CDR3 extends over 15 amino acids. The trim removed 5 bases at V and 4 bases at J, leaving 7 bases unmatched. The germline gives CDR1 MNHEY, CDR2 SVGAGI. CDR3 sequence reads: CASSPRGRGGNTIYF. CDR3 DNA sequence: TGTGCCAGCAGTCCCAGGGGGCGAGGAGGAAACACCATATATTTT.

The gene calls are TRBV4-1 and TRBJ1-4; D remains unclear. V was pared by 6 bases and J by 3 bases, with 8 bases between. There are 13 residues in the CDR3. Germline CDR1 MGHRA, CDR2 YSYEKL. The CDR3 coding sequence is TGCGCCAGCAGTCGAGGGTCTAATGAAAAACTGTTTTTT. Translating it yields CASSRGSNEKLFF.

This sequence joins TRBV12-5 and TRBJ2-5; the match to TRBD2 covers 12 bases. V lost 6 bases to trimming and J lost 4 bases; unmatched junction nucleotides: 0. This CDR3 region has 13 residues. From germline, CDR1 is LGHNT and CDR2 FRNRAP. CDR3 sequence: CASGLAGGETQYF. DNA of the CDR3: TGTGCTAGTGGACTAGCGGGAGGAGAGACCCAGTACTTC.

This clone was seen a single time. The chain joins TRBV19 to TRBJ1-1; no clear D gene. V lost 5 bases, J lost 1 base, and 11 bases lay in between. Germline V lookup: CDR1 LNHDA, CDR2 SQIVND (reference sequence). The CDR3 totals 14 residues. The CDR3 region is CASSERRENTEAFF. The CDR3 DNA sequence: TGTGCCAGTAGTGAGCGCCGGGAGAACACTGAAGCTTTCTTT.

This sequence joins TRBV30 and TRBJ2-5; TRBD2 agrees at 11 bases. CDR1 and CDR2 (germline): GTSNPN, SVGIG (reference sequence). Germline trimming cut 1 base from V and 2 bases from J; bases unmatched to any gene: 6. The length of the CDR3 is 16 residues. Here the CDR3 DNA reads TGTGCCTGGAGTGCACCCCGACTAGCGGGGCAAGAGACCCAGTACTTC. Its translation is CAWSAPRLAGQETQYF.

The chain combines TRBV5-1 with TRBJ2-3, with no clear D. Trimming removed 5 bases from V and 0 bases from J, with 7 bases in between. This CDR3 comprises 13 residues. Per germline, CDR1 SGHRS and CDR2 YFSETQ. This CDR3 reads CASRGQSTDTQYF. As DNA, the CDR3 is TGCGCCAGCAGGGGCCAGAGCACAGATACGCAGTATTTT.

The genes are TRBV19 and TRBJ2-1; 12 bases line up with TRBD2. CDR3 length equals 15 residues. CDR1 is LNHDA and CDR2 is SQIVND in the germline V gene (reference sequence). V was clipped by 6 bases and J by 7 bases; unmatched bases: 7. In DNA form, the CDR3 reads TGTGCCAGTAGCGACCTAGCGGGGGGGCAAAATGAGCAGTTCTTC. Protein: CASSDLAGGQNEQFF.

This rearrangement joins TRBV5-1 to TRBJ1-2, with a tentative D call TRBD1 (6 bases). Looked up from germline, CDR1 is SGHRS and CDR2 is YFSETQ. Trimming removed 4 bases at V and 5 bases at J, with 24 bases between. CDR3 length: 17 residues. The CDR3 DNA follows: TGCGCCAGCAGCCCTTTCCCTCTGGACAGTTCAAGGTATGGCTACACCTTC. Its translation: CASSPFPLDSSRYGYTF. Supplemented by reference TRBV5-1 and TRBJ1-2, the full variable domain reads KAGVTQTPRYLIKTRGQQVTLSCSPISGHRSVSWYQQTPGQGLQFLFEYFSETQRNKGNFPGRFSGRQFSNSRSEMNVSTLELGDSALYLCASSPFPLDSSRYGYTFGSGTRLTVV.

The rearrangement joins TRBV19 to TRBJ2-5, with 7 bases that match TRBD1. Germline V gives CDR1 LNHDA, CDR2 SQIVND (reference sequence). The CDR3 is made up of 14 amino acids. The trim removed 5 bases at V and 2 bases at J, leaving 5 bases unmatched. CDR3 protein: CASSPRDSQETQYF. The DNA of the CDR3 is TGTGCCAGTAGTCCCCGGGACAGTCAAGAGACCCAGTACTTC.